Each of the 15 T cell receptor beta chains below was sequenced from the same sample in a study of blood T cells in healthy people across ages. Sample-barcoded 5' priming and a J-beta primer mix drove a second PCR of roughly 7 to 11 cycles. Each CDR3 protein is one row after TCRdb ran MiXCR on the 5' RACE reads. Of about 970,000 distinct CDR3 sequences in the sample, roughly half are singletons; the top ten hold around a fifth. Sequenced material: blood. These receptors all come from an older woman in good health.

This clonotype was picked up a small number of times. V usage is TRBV27 and J usage is TRBJ2-7; TRBD2 agrees at 9 bases. V was pared by 5 bases and J by 5 bases, with 10 bases of the junction left unmatched. The V gene's germline CDR1 is MNHEY and CDR2 SMNVEV (reference sequence). The CDR3 runs to 15 residues. In DNA, the CDR3 is TGTGCCAGCAGTCCAATAGCGGGAGTCCTCCACGAGCAGTACTTC. Its protein product is CASSPIAGVLHEQYF.

The table lists this clonotype with many counts. The J gene is TRBJ2-7, the V gene TRBV25-1; TRBD1 is a possible D gene (6 bases). From germline, CDR1 is MGHDK and CDR2 SYGVNS. The CDR3 sequence is 15 residues long. V lost 6 bases and J lost 8, with 23 bases in between. CDR3 residues: CASSSSGVNPSQQYF. The CDR3 bases are TGTGCCAGCAGCAGTTCAGGGGTAAATCCTAGCCAGCAGTACTTC.

The J gene is TRBJ2-7, the V gene TRBV11-2; D ambiguous. CDR1 and CDR2 (germline): SGHAT, FQNNGV. Deletions cut 5 bases from V and 5 bases from J, with 13 bases between. The CDR3 contains 13 residues. The CDR3 reads CASSVAFMNEQYF. CDR3 coding DNA: TGTGCCAGCAGCGTAGCCTTCATGAACGAGCAGTACTTC. The full variable domain, with the rest looked up from reference TRBV11-2 and TRBJ2-7, is EAGVAQSPRYKIIEKRQSVAFWCNPISGHATLYWYQQILGQGPKLLIQFQNNGVVDDSQLPKDRFSAERLKGVDSTLKIQPAKLEDSAVYLCASSVAFMNEQYFGPGTRLTVT.

This clonotype came up a few times. The chain uses TRBV6-1 and TRBJ2-3; the D gene is possibly TRBD2 (6 bases). CDR1 is MNHNS and CDR2 is SASEGT in the germline V gene. Trimming stripped 4 bases from V and 0 bases from J, with 14 bases between. The CDR3 runs 16 residues. CDR3 sequence: CASSGQGGSSTDTQYF. CDR3 bases: TGTGCCAGCAGTGGCCAGGGAGGATCTAGCACAGATACGCAGTATTTT.

The chain couples TRBV20-1 to TRBJ2-3; D is unresolved. Trimming removed 1 base from V and 1 base from J, with 15 bases in between. The germline V gene encodes CDR1 DFQATT and CDR2 SNEGSKA (reference sequence). The CDR3 contains 16 residues. Written as DNA, the CDR3 is TGCAGTGCTAGAGTTAGTAGGTCGTTCGGCACAGATACGCAGTATTTT. It codes for CSARVSRSFGTDTQYF.

This clonotype appeared a few times. V is TRBV6-2 or TRBV6-3 and J is TRBJ2-6; tentatively, D is TRBD1 (5 bases). This CDR3 comprises 15 residues. Germline values: CDR1 MNHEY, CDR2 SVGEGT. This CDR3 is CTNPWGSDGANVLTF. The CDR3 nucleotides are TGTACCAATCCCTGGGGCTCGGATGGGGCCAACGTCCTGACTTTC.

The rearrangement uses TRBV6-1 and TRBJ1-5; no definite D call. Germline V lookup: CDR1 MNHNS, CDR2 SASEGT. The CDR3 loop spans 13 amino acids. With 2 bases removed from V and 11 bases from J, the gap between germline ends came to 13 bases. The CDR3 here is CASSEILGRAQHF. CDR3 bases: TGTGCCAGCAGTGAAATCCTTGGGAGGGCCCAGCATTTT.

Turning to this clonotype: One end of the junction does not line up with germline, which may come from a read error. Here the CDR3 reads CASSTPGGRYEQYF. CDR3 coding DNA: TGTGCAAGCAGTACACCGGGAGGGCGATACGAGCAGTACTTC. The gene calls are TRBV28 and TRBJ2-4; 8 nucleotides agree with TRBD2. The DNA end favors TRBJ2-7, so the J call may be wrong. Germline assignment: CDR1 MDHEN and CDR2 SYDVKM. The CDR3 extends over 14 amino acids.

Here the CDR3 reads CSAAGYSNQPQHF. The DNA for the CDR3 is TGCAGTGCTGCAGGGTATAGCAATCAGCCCCAGCATTTT. V gene TRBV20-1 combines with J gene TRBJ1-5; tentatively, D is TRBD1 (5 bases). Trimming took off 5 bases at V and 0 bases at J, with 8 bases between the two ends. The CDR3 covers 13 residues. The V gene's germline CDR1 is DFQATT and CDR2 SNEGSKA (reference sequence).

This clonotype has ten or more counts. The chain combines TRBV29-1 with TRBJ1-2; D call uncertain. V lost 3 bases and J lost 4, with 9 bases in between. CDR1 is SQVTM, CDR2 ANQGSEA, per germline. This CDR3 is 12 amino acids long. The CDR3 DNA follows: TGCAGCGTTGAGGACGGCACCTATGGCTACACCTTC. Encoded protein: CSVEDGTYGYTF. The full variable domain, completed using reference TRBV29-1 and TRBJ1-2, is SAVISQKPSRDICQRGTSLTIQCQVDSQVTMMFWYRQQPGQSLTLIATANQGSEATYESGFVIDKFPISRPNLTFSTLTVSNMSPEDSSIYLCSVEDGTYGYTFGSGTRLTVV.

The chain combines TRBV28 with TRBJ2-3; 12 bases agree with TRBD2. Unmatched junction bases numbered 12, after V lost 5 bases and J lost 3 bases. Germline V CDR1 and CDR2: MDHEN, SYDVKM. The CDR3 loop spans 18 amino acids. The CDR3 loop reads CASSGRVGLAGRTDTQYF. In nucleotides, the CDR3 is TGTGCCAGCAGTGGCCGTGTCGGACTAGCGGGAAGAACAGATACGCAGTATTTT. Full variable domain (rest looked up from reference TRBV28 and TRBJ2-3): DVKVTQSSRYLVKRTGEKVFLECVQDMDHENMFWYRQDPGLGLRLIYFSYDVKMKEKGDIPEGYSVSREKKERFSLILESASTNQTSMYLCASSGRVGLAGRTDTQYFGPGTRLTVL.

This clonotype was observed at least ten times. This sequence joins TRBV20-1 and TRBJ2-1; 9 nucleotides line up with TRBD2. Per germline, CDR1 DFQATT and CDR2 SNEGSKA (reference sequence). This CDR3 is built from 15 residues. The V gene end was trimmed by 1 base and the J gene end by 2 bases; junction bases not matched to a gene: 3. The CDR3 DNA reads as TGCAGTGCTAGAGGAGCGGGAGGCGCCTACAATGAGCAGTTCTTC. Translating gives CSARGAGGAYNEQFF.

V gene TRBV4-1 combines with J gene TRBJ2-7, with TRBD2 identical over 13 bases. The J segment lost 0 bases and the V segment lost 7 bases, leaving 6 bases of the junction unmatched. The CDR3 extends over 16 amino acids. CDR1 is MGHRA and CDR2 is YSYEKL in the germline V gene. CDR3 amino acids: CASMRLAGGNSYEQYF. The CDR3 region has the DNA TGCGCCAGCATGAGACTAGCGGGAGGAAACTCCTACGAGCAGTACTTC.

The rearrangement links TRBV9 to TRBJ1-2; D is perhaps TRBD1 (5 bases). The CDR3 runs to 16 residues. The germline V and J ends were trimmed by 0 bases and 4 bases, with 16 bases remaining between them. Germline CDR1 and CDR2: SGDLS and YYNGEE. This CDR3 reads CASSVASLTEAYGYTF. The CDR3, as DNA: TGTGCCAGCAGCGTAGCCAGTTTGACAGAGGCCTATGGCTACACCTTC.

Comments on this clonotype: An end of the junction does not agree with germline; a read error may underlie this. J is TRBJ2-1 and V is TRBV2; D is possibly TRBD2 (5 bases). CDR3 length equals 16 residues. CDR1 SNHLY and CDR2 FYNNEI come from the germline V gene. CDR3 sequence: CASSEERRTYSNGQFF. DNA for the CDR3: TGTGCCAGCAGTGAAGAGAGGAGGACTTACTCCAATGGGCAGTTCTTC.